The entry that follows covers one TCR beta chain sequence. Its antigen remains unknown. These data are taken from a study of CXCR3-negative and CXCR3-positive naive CD8 T cells. Study details: Across all libraries, TRB reads numbered around 140 million, with about 1.5 +/- 0.3 million in each library. Findings of the study overall: CXCR3-expressing naive cells carried TRB CDR3s more hydrophobic than those of CXCR3-negative naive cells.

Naive CD8+ T cells had a CD45RO-CCR7+CD27+CD95- phenotype. This CDR3 has 14 amino acids. Germline CDR1 and CDR2: SGHAT and FQNNGV. UMI-labeled 5' RACE yielded the TRB cDNA libraries. TCRdb re-called the 5' RACE reads and shows each CDR3 protein once, DNA omitted. The sample spans about 90,000 distinct CDR3 sequences; the ten largest clones claim around 0.82%. The receptor was derived from a human donor in good health. Some clones in this sample may be carry-over from other donors' samples. This chain joins TRBV11-2 and TRBJ2-2. The sequencing input was naive CXCR3+ CD8+ T cells from blood. This sample's subset: CD45RO-CCR7+CD27+CD95- naive CD8+ T cells expressing CXCR3 (TNR3+). The CDR3 here is CASSFGQNTGELFF.